The T cell receptor (beta chain) described here comes from a study of cytomegalovirus exposure and HLA in healthy donors (dated 2017 in TCRdb). Some background on the complete study: A later analysis indicated that the roughly 120 validation repertoires were generated on the platform also employed for the 720 or so repertoires of the first cohort. A separate validation cohort of over 95 different subjects was used in addition to the 666-subject first cohort. High-throughput TCR immunosequencing, statistical association of individual TCRs with disease status, and machine learning were combined to predict cytomegalovirus infection status. The study aimed to test whether signatures of past pathogen exposure could be identified by cataloging public T cell receptors. Study-wide conclusions, independent of this receptor: A later analysis had no HLA typing for the validation cohort, so co-occurrence there was scored across all 110 or so repertoires. The authors suggested that the approach could potentially be extended to other disease states and immunological phenotypes. The classifier was reported to diagnose cytomegalovirus status with high specificity and sensitivity in both the original and validation cohorts. In a later analysis, TCRs clustered in the first cohort were found to also tend to co-occur in the 120 or so validation repertoires, with over 90% of cluster scores above 0. The study gave a list of over 150 TCR beta chains associated with cytomegalovirus. A few of the identified cytomegalovirus-associated TCR beta chains were confirmed in vitro to be specific for cytomegalovirus antigens. While some public TCRs were present in many individuals, most TCR sequences turned up only very rarely across donors.

CDR1 is given as MNHNS and CDR2 as SASEGT, both from the germline V gene. The CDR3 holds 16 amino acids from the cysteine to the phenylalanine. The entry retains the CDR3 DNA only, 48 bases that are in frame from base 1. V loses 1 base, J loses 0 bases, and the germline ends lie 13 bases apart. On this clone: No cognate antigen has been identified for it. The input lacks base qualities; no much larger clone sits a single base away.

The donors were included in the validation cohort of over a hundred subjects, a group kept apart from the approximately 700-subject first cohort. Receptor libraries were prepared by the immunoSEQ multiplex PCR assay. The authors' analysis ran thus. A statistical classification framework was built to diagnose cytomegalovirus status from the catalog of TCR beta chain sequences. TCRdb stores this immuneACCESS table with in-frame sequences only. Part of the clones is absent; in the studies checked, under half of the shortfall reflects unresolved V genes, and no reason is known for the rest. V and J calls plus clone size are reproduced from that table; the DNA served to infer D and trimming. This sample lists about 260,000 clones; about 90% were detected once. The biggest ten clones account for 3.1% of the sample.

This chain is built from TRBV6-1 and TRBJ2-7, with the D gene tentatively TRBD1 or TRBD2, based on 6 matching bases in each. Sequenced sample: PBMCs. This TCR derives from a woman in her twenties or thirties in good health and CMV-seronegative. The base sequence is TGTGCCAGCAGTGAAGGGGGGGCAGCGAACTCCTACGAGCAGTACTTC. It is translated as CASSEGGAANSYEQYF.